This is a list of T cell receptor beta chains from one sample in a study of blood T cell repertoires in COVID-19. TCRdb keeps only in-frame clones here, not all; method: immunoSEQ multiplex PCR. The data show roughly 410,000 clones, with about nine tenths seen just once and roughly 1.4% held by the top ten. Specimen: peripheral blood. The origin of the receptors is a woman in her thirties or forties with COVID-19, enrolled during active disease. Both conserved end residues are part of each CDR3. D genes are given only for firm matches.

V	D	J	CDR3
TRBV5-1	-	TRBJ1-5	CASSLVGTPNQPQHF
TRBV29-1	TRBD1	TRBJ1-1	CSVALQGSTEAFF
TRBV2	-	TRBJ2-1	CASSASSKEQFF
TRBV19	TRBD2	TRBJ2-5	CASSILAGDLAPPETQYF
TRBV7-8	TRBD1	TRBJ1-1	CACLDRTGGVGTEAFF
TRBV7-9	-	TRBJ1-1	CASSPYTEAFF
TRBV19	-	TRBJ1-2	CASSNPGAAF
TRBV6-5	-	TRBJ1-2	CASSYSNRGGDGYTF
TRBV11-2	-	TRBJ2-2	CASRLSEVSAGELFF
TRBV11-2	TRBD1	TRBJ1-1	CASSLDFVGDRALTEAFF
TRBV30	-	TRBJ1-1	CAWSVGRDTEAFF
TRBV7-2	TRBD1	TRBJ1-2	CASSFDRGNYGYTF
TRBV28	-	TRBJ2-2	CASSARGGAGELFF
TRBV27	TRBD1	TRBJ1-2	CASSLSVLGGPYYGYTF
TRBV6-1	-	TRBJ1-4	CASSDVLGRLEKLFF
TRBV28	-	TRBJ2-6	CASSRMESSGANVLTF
TRBV11-2	-	TRBJ1-5	CASSLQGGNQPQHF
TRBV30	-	TRBJ1-2	CAWSVTGWGNYGYTF
TRBV18	TRBD1	TRBJ1-6	CASSPQGARNNSPLHF
TRBV30	TRBD1	TRBJ1-5	CAWSGRQGQPQHF